The clone carrying this TCR beta chain has at least ten counts. Time point noted: before trial treatment. As a condition of eligibility, patients had advanced solid tumors lacking tumor-infiltrating lymphocytes. Germline loops: CDR1 SEHNR, CDR2 FQNEAQ (reference sequence). Trimming cost V 5 bases and J 2 bases; bases outside gene matches: 11. CDR3 length: 18 amino acids. These data are taken from a study of low-dose radiotherapy and immunotherapy resistance in tumors. Study-level background: A dose of 0.5 Gy per fraction was delivered to Cohort 1 every 2 weeks, for a total of 6.5 Gy. Patients' oral aspirin dose was 300 mg daily across four cycles from cycle 1 day 1.

First-strand cDNA used TRAV- and TRBV-specific primers, covering alpha and beta chains. Amplification of TCRs used a constant-region primer and V-primer adapter for around 19 PCR cycles. Following isolation, mRNA was amplified via in vitro transcription. TCRdb re-called the reads through MiXCR, storing one row per CDR3 protein. The table records some 85,000 distinct CDR3 sequences, about 20% of them present only once. This sequence originates from a male donor with prostate cancer. The rearrangement links TRBV7-9 to TRBJ2-7; 14 bases align to TRBD2. The sequences come from PBMCs, collected before treatment. This chain's CDR3 is CASSNQRTSGRNAYEQYF. The DNA of the CDR3 is TGTGCCAGCAGCAACCAACGGACTAGCGGGAGGAATGCCTACGAGCAGTACTTC.